Listed below are T cell receptor delta chains from one sample, sequenced in a study of gamma-delta T cells after stem cell transplantation. With CATT, TCRdb re-called clones from the RT-PCR reads. The table includes 10,000 to 12,000 delta-chain clones, approximately 39% detected once. Input material: gamma-delta T cells. Source of these receptors: a human donor. It is not recorded whose cells these are; they may come from a transplant donor. Each CDR3 is given with its conserved first and last residue. The D gene is left open where the match is weak. Some rows mark clone size as missing; the rest say once, few, many or name a class of expanded clone.

>NA|TRDD3|TRDV1|TRDJ1
TGTGCTCTTGGGGAGTCCTTCCCTCTTCAAAATATACTGGGGGATAGAGGAACCGATAAACTCATCTTT
CALGESFPLQNILGDRGTDKLIF
>few|TRDD3|TRAV29/DV5|TRDJ1
TGTGCAGCCGGCCTGCGTACTGGGGGACCGTACACCGATAAACCCATCTTT
CAAGLRTGGPYTDKPIF
>NA|NA|TRDV1|TRDJ1
TGTGCTCTTGGGGGCGTCTCTTTTCCCACCTTTGTACGGACCGATAAACTCATCTTT
CALGGVSFPTFVRTDKLIF
>NA|NA|TRDV1|TRDJ1
TGTGCTCTTGGGGAACGTACCCTACGTTACCTTGAAGATAAACTCATCTTT
CALGERTLRYLEDKLIF
>NA|NA|TRDV2|TRDJ3
TGTGCCTGTGAGACCGGAGTGGGATCCTGGGACACCCGACAGATGTTTTTC
CACETGVGSWDTRQMFF
>NA|NA|TRDV2|TRDJ1
TGTGCCTGTGACCTTTTGGGGGGCACCGATAAACTCATCTTT
CACDLLGGTDKLIF
>NA|TRDD3|TRAV29/DV5|TRDJ1
TGTGCCGCAAGCGGGCCCGCCTGGGGGATCAGGAAGGGGGACGATAAACTCATCTTT
CAASGPAWGIRKGDDKLIF
>few|TRDD3|TRDV1|TRDJ2
TGTGCTCTTGGGGAACTTTTTCCCCCCCGGTCTGGGGGATACGGCTTGACAGCACAACTCTTCTTT
CALGELFPPRSGGYGLTAQLFF
>few|NA|TRDV1|TRDJ1
TGTGCTCTTGGGAAACCGCCACGGGGGGTTACTGGGTACACCGATAAACTCATCTTT
CALGKPPRGVTGYTDKLIF
>medium-sized|TRDD3|TRDV1|TRDJ1
TGTGCTCTTGGGGAACTTTTATCTACGATTGGACTGGGGGATCCAAACACCGATAAACTCATCTTT
CALGELLSTIGLGDPNTDKLIF
>NA|TRDD3|TRDV1|TRDJ4
TGTGCTCTTGGGGATGCACTGGTCCTACGTCGTACTGGGGGACATCTCGCCAGACCCCTGATCTTT
CALGDALVLRRTGGHLARPLIF
>NA|NA|TRDV2|TRDJ3
TGTGCCTGTGACACCCTAGTTAATGGCTCCTGGGACACCCGACAGATGTTTTTC
CACDTLVNGSWDTRQMFF
>NA|TRDD3|TRDV2|TRDJ2
TGTGCCTGTGACACGGACAAATACTGGGGGTTCCCCCTGACAGCAAAACTCTTCTTT
CACDTDKYWGFPLTAKLFF
>few|TRDD3|TRAV29/DV5|TRDJ1
TGTGCAGCAAGTGTACTGGGGGTCACGGCTTTGGGGTACACCGATAAACTCATCTTT
CAASVLGVTALGYTDKLIF
>NA|NA|TRDV1|TRDJ1
TGTGCTCTTGTGTCAGGCTTCCTCCCCTCACATAAACTCATCTTT
CALVSGFLPSHKLIF
>few|NA|TRDV1|TRDJ1
TGTGCTCTTGGGGAACGAAGATATATCCGTGGACCCGATAAACTCATCTTT
CALGERRYIRGPDKLIF
>NA|NA|TRDV1|TRDJ1
TGTGCTCTTGGGGAAAATCGGGGGAGTTCCTACTATTTCGGGCTGGGCTTCACCGATAAACTCATCTTT
CALGENRGSSYYFGLGFTDKLIF
>NA|NA|TRDV2|TRDJ1
TGTGCCTGTGACCCACCTTCCAACGAGGTATACGTGGATGGAGGATACACCTATAAACTCATCTTT
CACDPPSNEVYVDGGYTYKLIF
>NA|TRDD3|TRDV1|TRDJ1
TGTGCTCTTGGGGAACGGTCCCCTGGGGGATACCCTTACACCGATAAACTCATCTTT
CALGERSPGGYPYTDKLIF
>NA|NA|TRDV3|TRDJ1
TGTTCCTGGGTGATACGGGGCTACACCGATAAACTCATCTTT
CSWVIRGYTDKLIF
>NA|TRDD3|TRDV2|TRDJ1
TGTGCCTGTGACGATCCTTGTACTGGGGGATACTCCACCGATAAACTCATCTTT
CACDDPCTGGYSTDKLIF
>few|TRDD3|TRDV2|TRDJ3
TGTGCCTGTGACACCGTAGGGATACTCGGCTCCTGGGACACCCGACAGATGTTTTTC
CACDTVGILGSWDTRQMFF
>NA|NA|TRDV2|TRDJ1
TGTGCCTGTGACACCAAGCCGGTACTGGTGGATACTGGAGCCGATAACCTCATCTTT
CACDTKPVLVDTGADNLIF
>NA|NA|TRDV3|TRDJ1
TGTGCCTGGGGAACCCCGTACTGGCCTTACACCGATAAACTCATCTTT
CAWGTPYWPYTDKLIF
>once|TRDD3|TRDV1|TRDJ1
TGTGCTATTGGGGAACCTAGGTTTGAGGGGGATACTGGGACCGATAAACTCATCTTT
CAIGEPRFEGDTGTDKLIF
>NA|NA|TRDV2|TRDJ3
TGTGCCTGTGACACCGTGGGGGATCCTTCCTCCTTGGACACCCGACAGATGTTTTTC
CACDTVGDPSSLDTRQMFF
>NA|NA|TRDV2|TRDJ1
TGTGCCTGTGACCCCCGGCCTTCCCATCCAGTACTGGATTGGGTTGTAGGGAGTGAACACACCGATAAACTCATCTTT
CACDPRPSHPVLDWVVGSEHTDKLIF
>NA|NA|TRDV1|TRDJ2
TGTGCTCTTGGGGGGTGTAGGCCTACGCGACTCCCAGCACAACTCTTCTTT
CALGGCRPTRLPAQLFF